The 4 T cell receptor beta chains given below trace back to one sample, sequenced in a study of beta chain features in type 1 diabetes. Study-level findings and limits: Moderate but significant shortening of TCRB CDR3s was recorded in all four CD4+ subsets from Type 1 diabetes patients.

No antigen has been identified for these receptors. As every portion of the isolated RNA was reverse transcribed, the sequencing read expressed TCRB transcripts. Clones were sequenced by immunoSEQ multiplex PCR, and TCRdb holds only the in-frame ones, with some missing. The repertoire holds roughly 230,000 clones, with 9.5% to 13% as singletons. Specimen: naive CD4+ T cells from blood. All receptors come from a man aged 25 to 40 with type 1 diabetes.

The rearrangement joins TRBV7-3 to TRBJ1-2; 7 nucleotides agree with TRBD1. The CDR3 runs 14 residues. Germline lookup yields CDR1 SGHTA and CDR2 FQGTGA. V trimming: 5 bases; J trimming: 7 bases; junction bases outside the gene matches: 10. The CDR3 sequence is CASSPQGGVGGYTF. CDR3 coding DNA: TGTGCCAGCAGCCCCCAGGGGGGTGTAGGTGGCTACACCTTC.

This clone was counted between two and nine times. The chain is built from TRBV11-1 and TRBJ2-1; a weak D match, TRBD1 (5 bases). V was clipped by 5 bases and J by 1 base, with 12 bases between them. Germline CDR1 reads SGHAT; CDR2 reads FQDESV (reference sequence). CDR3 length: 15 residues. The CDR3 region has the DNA TGTGCCAGCAGCCGCTCCGACAGATCCTACAATGAGCAGTTCTTC. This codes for CASSRSDRSYNEQFF.

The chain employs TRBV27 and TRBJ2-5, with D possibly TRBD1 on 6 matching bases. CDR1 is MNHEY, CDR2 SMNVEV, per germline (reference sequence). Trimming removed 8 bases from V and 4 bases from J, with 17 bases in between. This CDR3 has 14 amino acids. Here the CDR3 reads CASRGGAVLETQYF. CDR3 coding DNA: TGTGCCAGCCGAGGGGGAGCGGTGCTAGAGACCCAGTACTTC.

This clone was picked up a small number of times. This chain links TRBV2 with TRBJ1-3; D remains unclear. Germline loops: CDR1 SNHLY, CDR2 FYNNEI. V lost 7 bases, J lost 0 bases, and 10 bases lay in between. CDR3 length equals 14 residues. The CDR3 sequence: CASTPGGSGNTIYF. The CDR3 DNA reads TGTGCCAGCACGCCAGGAGGCTCTGGAAACACCATATATTTT.